Sequencing of this T cell receptor beta chain was carried out in a study of Ad26.COV2.S vaccination and SARS-CoV-2 variants (dated by TCRdb to the early 2020s). The study in broad terms: Donors in the vaccine arm were drawn from COV1001, a phase I-IIa trial of Ad26.COV2.S in healthy adults that was multicentre, randomized, double-blind and placebo-controlled. Dosing of Ad26.COV2.S was intramuscular, at either 5x10^10 or 1x10^11 viral particles, delivered as one shot or as two shots spaced 56 days apart. Sequencing of the TCRbeta repertoire served to evaluate the specificity and breadth of SARS-CoV-2-reactive T cell receptors following Ad26.COV2.S vaccination. A total of 32 samples were included in the TCR-sequenced set, comprising around 19 Ad26.COV2.S vaccine recipients, 5 placebo recipients and 8 SARS-CoV-2 convalescent individuals. Trial participants were randomized into five groups of five, in which low-dose or high-dose Ad26.COV2.S was given once or twice, or placebo was given on both occasions. Investigators remained blinded to trial group allocation during experiments and outcome assessment. What the research found in general, with its limitations: Vaccine and placebo recipients had comparable non-spike TCR breadth, which fits with the vaccine containing only spike. It was noted by the authors that total T cell responses may have been underestimated by the TCR breadth and depth analyses. The study lacked the statistical power to compare responses across vaccine doses or regimens. Ad26.COV2.S recipients had higher spike-specific TCR breadth than placebo recipients (P = 0.0014). Substantial breadth of spike-specific CD8+ and CD4+ T cell responses was reported after vaccination.

The sample's treatment or condition, from its label and the paper: approximately 18 received Ad26.COV2.S at low or high dose, single or two shots; 5 received placebo; per-sample allocation not given. For vaccine and placebo recipients, the sequenced repertoires came from samples collected on day 63 after the first injection. Cohort 1b enrolled some 25 adults aged 18-55 years at a single site in Boston, USA, between 29 July and 7 August 2020. As a vaccine, Ad26.COV2.S was a replication-incompetent adenovirus type 26 vector that expressed a prefusion-stabilized SARS-CoV-2 spike protein derived from the original Wuhan strain. The immunoSEQ Assay was the method used to sequence TCRbeta CDR3 regions. After extraction, genomic DNA underwent amplification by bias-controlled multiplex PCR, followed by high-throughput sequencing. Per the original workflow: To quantify the absolute abundance of each unique TCRbeta CDR3 region, sequences were collapsed and filtered. Usable DNA was measured by amplifying reference genes present in all nucleated cells, and TCRbeta template counts were normalized to that usable DNA to estimate T cell fraction. Repertoire TCRs were annotated as SARS-CoV-2-specific when V gene, CDR3 amino acid sequence and J gene were exactly matched to a known reactive TCR set. MIRA supplied the reference SARS-CoV-2 TCR set, which was filtered for enrichment in COVID-19-positive ImmuneCODE repertoires so that public or cross-reactive TCRs were removed. Based on the MIRA antigens, annotated TCRs were further analysed at the level of specific ORF or position within ORF. Depth was the summed frequency of annotated unique rearrangements, while breadth was defined as annotated unique rearrangements over total unique productive rearrangements. TCR breadth was compared between groups using two-sided Wilcoxon rank-sum tests. What TCRdb holds here is the immuneACCESS table cut down to in-frame rearrangements. Part of the clones is not present; checked against another copy, under half of the missing clones reflect an unresolved V gene, and the others are unexplained. V and J calls and clone size follow that table, whereas D and trimming were derived from the DNA. This sample holds roughly 700,000 clones; more than 70% were observed only once. About 1.5% of the sample rests with the top ten.

Turning to this clone: There is no known antigen for this receptor. The input lacks base qualities; no much larger clone sits a single base away.

Measured from the cysteine to the phenylalanine, the CDR3 is 17 residues long. Kept here is only the CDR3 DNA, which spans 51 bases and is read in frame from base 1. Unmatched junction bases come to 14, with V trimmed by 4 bases and J by 5 bases. From the germline V gene, CDR1 is SGHDT and CDR2 is YYEEEE. This receptor was taken from a person aged 18-60 years who received the Ad26.COV2.S COVID-19 vaccine or a placebo. Sequenced material: peripheral blood, taken in a trial of Ad26.COV2.S vaccine versus placebo. The chain couples TRBV5-6 to TRBJ1-1; 10 of the junction bases match TRBD1. The CDR3 loop reads CASSREDGTGVYTEAFF. In nucleotide form, the sequence is TGTGCCAGCAGCAGGGAGGACGGGACAGGGGTATATACTGAAGCTTTCTTT.